This T cell receptor beta chain was captured by sequencing in a study of cytomegalovirus exposure and HLA in healthy donors. Study-level background: Around 85 million unique TCR sequences came from HLA-typed donors in an early release. Overall study results and limits: Earlier analysis looked at TCR beta V segments, and most were productive about 87% or about 30% of the time. In a later analysis, an Asian-associated ancestry cluster reportedly showed fewer N-insertions than the roughly 730-donor mean.

PCR used 60 Vbeta primers and 13 Jbeta primers. Method: immunoSEQ multiplex PCR; TCRdb's copy keeps in-frame clones and lacks some. The profile shows about 170,000 clones, roughly 85% of them singletons. As concerns this clone: Its antigen is unidentified.

This CDR3 region has 15 residues. J lost 6 bases, V lost 1 base, and 5 bases had no gene match. Per the germline V gene, CDR1 is SGHNT and CDR2 is YENEEA. The rearrangement links TRBV11-3 to TRBJ2-1, with 8 bases matching TRBD1. This clonotype was sampled from a man aged 25 to 40 in good health and CMV-seropositive. Material for sequencing was PBMCs. This chain's CDR3 is CASSLAGGHVNEQFF. In nucleotides, the CDR3 is TGTGCCAGCAGCTTAGCAGGGGGCCATGTCAATGAGCAGTTCTTC.